This T cell receptor (beta chain) stems from a study of cytomegalovirus exposure and HLA in healthy donors. The CDR3 loop spans 15 amino acids. Trimming at V came to 4 bases and at J to 8 bases, leaving 9 bases not matched to a gene. Germline V gene sequence: CDR1 SGHRS, CDR2 YFSETQ. Repertoires were generated with immunoSEQ multiplex PCR, while TCRdb's copy carries only in-frame clones and drops some. Of 45,000 to 65,000 clones listed, approximately 92% are singletons. Separation from the 666-subject first cohort characterized the roughly 110-subject validation cohort, to which the donors belonged. The chain uses TRBV5-1 and TRBJ1-4; TRBD1 matches 9 bases. Sequenced material: PBMCs. This TCR was recovered from a woman younger than 35 in good health and CMV-seronegative. Here the CDR3 reads CASSTSGTGIEKLFF. The CDR3, as DNA: TGCGCCAGCAGCACCTCCGGGACAGGGATCGAAAAACTGTTTTTT.